The entry below gives a single T cell receptor (beta chain) sequence along with its context. TCRdb used MiXCR to reprocess the 5' RACE reads, holding one entry per CDR3 protein. This sample yields some 300,000 distinct CDR3 sequences, of which roughly a fifth are seen a single time; around a fifth belongs to the top ten. The data are from a study of T-cell memory formation after mild COVID-19. This CDR3 contains 15 residues. The V end was cut by 1 base, the J end by 3 bases, with 10 bases between. The germline V gene encodes CDR1 MGHRA and CDR2 YSYEKL. This receptor was identified in a man younger than 35 who had mild COVID-19 (a few samples of this study predate the infection). Cell type and time point are not known. The chain recombines TRBV4-1 with TRBJ1-3; D is unclear. The sequenced sample consisted of PBMCs or a T cell subset sorted from them (not recorded which). This CDR3 is CASSQGLVFGNTIYF. The CDR3 nucleotides read TGCGCCAGCAGCCAAGGCTTAGTCTTTGGAAACACCATATATTTT.